One and the same sample provided the 18 T cell receptor beta chains below, sequenced in a study of OX40 agonist ivuxolimab in advanced cancers. Produced via immunoSEQ multiplex PCR; TCRdb's table is partial and in-frame only. The sample lists about 27,000 clones; 76% were seen once. The input for sequencing was CD4+ or CD8+ T cells sorted from blood, taken in a trial of the OX40 agonist ivuxolimab. Receptors were obtained from an adult with an advanced solid tumor such as melanoma, head and neck, liver or kidney cancer.

The chain employs TRBV19 and TRBJ1-2, with 8 nucleotides matching TRBD1. The junction had 13 bases not matched to a gene; V was cut back by 3 bases and J by 4 bases. Germline V CDR1 and CDR2: LNHDA, SQIVND (reference sequence). The CDR3 sequence is 17 residues long. The CDR3 here is CASSIDLGTGGSYGYTF. CDR3 nucleotides: TGTGCCAGTAGTATCGACCTCGGGACAGGAGGTTCCTATGGCTACACCTTC.

The chain recombines TRBV5-1 with TRBJ1-1; 7 bases agree with TRBD1. Germline-derived CDR1 and CDR2 are SGHRS and YFSETQ. There are 14 residues in the CDR3. V lost 4 bases to trimming and J lost 0 bases; unmatched junction nucleotides: 3. CDR3 DNA sequence: TGCGCCAGCAGCGGGGGACAGTTGAACACTGAAGCTTTCTTT. Protein product: CASSGGQLNTEAFF.

The gene calls are TRBV6-5 and TRBJ1-1; D gene ambiguous. V was pared by 0 bases and J by 7 bases, with 6 bases between. CDR1 is MNHEY and CDR2 is SVGAGI in the germline V gene. The length of the CDR3 is 12 residues. The CDR3 sequence: CASSYSGREAFF. The CDR3, as DNA: TGTGCCAGCAGTTACTCAGGTCGTGAAGCTTTCTTT.

The chain couples TRBV27 to TRBJ2-7; 8 positions match TRBD1. This CDR3 spans 13 amino acids. V shed 8 bases and J 3 bases; nucleotides not matched to a gene: 6. The germline CDR1 and CDR2 sequences are MNHEY and SMNVEV (reference sequence). The CDR3 protein is CASGYRGIYEQYF. The CDR3 DNA sequence: TGTGCCAGCGGCTACAGGGGGATCTACGAGCAGTACTTC.

This chain connects TRBV5-1 to TRBJ1-1; 8 bases fit TRBD1. The CDR3 runs to 16 residues. J was trimmed by 0 bases and V by 2 bases; bases with no gene match: 6. Germline V gives CDR1 SGHRS, CDR2 YFSETQ. The CDR3 sequence: CASSLLRQGMNTEAFF. The CDR3 bases are TGCGCCAGCAGCTTACTTAGACAGGGGATGAACACTGAAGCTTTCTTT.

V gene TRBV5-1 combines with J gene TRBJ2-1; the match to TRBD1 covers 9 bases. The CDR3 is 16 amino acids. Germline-derived CDR1 and CDR2 are SGHRS and YFSETQ. V lost 4 bases, J lost 3 bases, and 8 bases stayed unmatched. The CDR3 nucleotides read TGCGCCAGCAGCCGAGGACAGGGGTCAAACTACAATGAGCAGTTCTTC. This codes for CASSRGQGSNYNEQFF.

This chain connects TRBV18 to TRBJ2-7; possible D gene TRBD2, 6 bases. The CDR3 consists of 15 residues. V gave up 4 bases and J gave up 7 bases, with 20 bases separating them. The germline V gene encodes CDR1 KGHSH and CDR2 LQKENI. CDR3 in DNA: TGTGCCAGCTCACGAGAAGGCGGAGGGAGAACTGAGCAGTACTTC. This sequence encodes CASSREGGGRTEQYF. Together with reference TRBV18 and TRBJ2-7, the CDR3 gives the full variable domain: NAGVMQNPRHLVRRRGQEARLRCSPMKGHSHVYWYRQLPEEGLKFMVYLQKENIIDESGMPKERFSAEFPKEGPSILRIQQVVRGDSAAYFCASSREGGGRTEQYFGPGTRLTVT.

The J gene is TRBJ1-1, the V gene TRBV4-1; 10 bases agree with TRBD1. The ends lost 3 bases at V and 5 bases at J; junction bases unmatched: 3. This CDR3 region has 14 residues. Germline assignment: CDR1 MGHRA and CDR2 YSYEKL. Here the CDR3 reads CASSQRQGATEAFF. CDR3 DNA sequence: TGCGCCAGCAGCCAGAGACAGGGGGCAACTGAAGCTTTCTTT.

The chain is built from TRBV25-1 and TRBJ1-1; 8 bases line up with TRBD1. J gave up 4 bases and V 11 bases, and 12 bases lay outside the gene matches. The CDR3 consists of 14 residues. Germline V gene data show CDR1 as MGHDK and CDR2 as SYGVNS. The CDR3 protein is CASEKAGQATEAFF. The CDR3 DNA is TGTGCCTCCGAAAAGGCGGGACAGGCCACTGAAGCTTTCTTT. Full variable domain (rest looked up from reference TRBV25-1 and TRBJ1-1): EADIYQTPRYLVIGTGKKITLECSQTMGHDKMYWYQQDPGMELHLIHYSYGVNSTEKGDLSSESTVSRIRTEHFPLTLESARPSHTSQYLCASEKAGQATEAFFGQGTRLTVV.

This sequence joins TRBV10-3 and TRBJ1-3; 9 positions match TRBD1. CDR1 ENHRY and CDR2 SYGVKD come from the germline V gene. The CDR3 sequence is 16 residues long. Trimming at V came to 3 bases and at J to 3 bases, leaving 6 bases not matched to a gene. The CDR3 bases are TGTGCCATCAGTGAACCCGGGACAGGGCGTGGAAACACCATATATTTT. Its translation is CAISEPGTGRGNTIYF.

The chain has TRBV5-4 and TRBJ1-2; D remains unclear. Germline CDR1 is SGHNT and CDR2 is YYREEE (reference sequence). This CDR3 contains 12 residues. Trimming removed 3 bases from V and 4 bases from J, with 7 bases in between. The CDR3 protein is CASSSALYGYTF. The CDR3 DNA reads TGTGCCAGCAGCTCCGCGCTCTATGGCTACACCTTC.

The genes are TRBV6-4 and TRBJ2-6; D may match TRBD1 or TRBD2 (6 bases each). The ends were cut back, 5 bases at V and 2 bases at J, with 13 bases in the middle. Germline V gene data show CDR1 as MRHNA and CDR2 as SNTAGT. The CDR3 loop spans 16 amino acids. The CDR3 loop reads CASSKEEGAGANVLTF. The CDR3 DNA reads as TGTGCCAGCAGTAAAGAGGAGGGGGCTGGGGCCAACGTCCTGACTTTC.

The V and J genes are TRBV6-6 and TRBJ2-4; D tentatively fits TRBD1 or TRBD2 (7 bases each). CDR1 MNHNY and CDR2 SVGAGI come from the germline V gene (reference sequence). V lost 7 bases to trimming and J lost 3 bases, with 19 bases between them. The CDR3 sequence is 16 residues long. CDR3 sequence (DNA): TGTGCCAGCACCCTTAACAGGGGAGGGGGCAAAAACATTCAGTACTTC. Amino acid sequence: CASTLNRGGGKNIQYF.

This clone has more than one count but fewer than ten. V gene TRBV11-3 combines with J gene TRBJ2-1; the D gene is possibly TRBD2 (5 bases). Germline V lookup: CDR1 SGHNT, CDR2 YENEEA. V was pared by 8 bases and J by 4 bases, with 9 bases between. CDR3 length: 12 amino acids. CDR3 nucleotides: TGTGCCAGCGGACTGTCTTACAATGAGCAGTTCTTC. Translated: CASGLSYNEQFF.

The chain links TRBV27 to TRBJ2-1, with 9 bases identical to TRBD1. CDR1 MNHEY and CDR2 SMNVEV come from the germline V gene (reference sequence). J was trimmed by 4 bases and V by 6 bases; bases with no gene match: 4. CDR3 length equals 14 residues. CDR3 protein: CASRTGGWYNEQFF. The CDR3 DNA reads as TGTGCCAGCAGAACAGGGGGCTGGTACAATGAGCAGTTCTTC.

The V call is TRBV6-4, the J call TRBJ1-6, with D perhaps TRBD1 (5 bases). This CDR3 comprises 15 residues. Germline V CDR1 and CDR2: MRHNA, SNTAGT. The ends were cut back, 6 bases at V and 10 bases at J, with 19 bases in the middle. This chain's CDR3 is CASSPDSNWISPLHF. The CDR3 DNA sequence: TGTGCCAGCAGCCCCGACAGTAACTGGATCTCACCCCTCCACTTT.

This clone was seen more than once but under ten times. This chain uses TRBV27 with TRBJ1-2; D gene ambiguous. Trimming left V 3 bases short and J 4 bases short, with 12 bases between. The CDR3 consists of 14 residues. From germline, CDR1 is MNHEY and CDR2 SMNVEV (reference sequence). The CDR3 loop is CASSLSGVGYGYTF. The CDR3 coding sequence is TGTGCCAGCAGTTTGAGTGGGGTAGGCTATGGCTACACCTTC.

V usage is TRBV7-2 and J usage is TRBJ2-2; TRBD2 might be the D (7 bases). The CDR3 consists of 16 residues. The germline V and J ends were trimmed by 5 bases and 5 bases, with 18 bases remaining between them. Looked up from germline, CDR1 is SGHTA and CDR2 is FQGNSA. The DNA of the CDR3 is TGTGCCAGCAGCCCCGGGGGGCTAGGAGAAACCGGGGAGCTGTTTTTT. This encodes CASSPGGLGETGELFF.